This paragraph covers one TCR beta chain sequence. Its antigen remains unknown. At one end, the junction sequence differs from germline, possibly due to a read error. The authors made TCR beta cDNA from around 500 ng total RNA with a constant-region primer. Amplification in three nested multiplex PCR rounds with slightly modified ARM-PCR gave rise to TCR beta libraries. For around 11 cycles apiece, the opening two PCR rounds ran with TRBV1-TRBV30 forward primers and a C-beta reverse primer. One entry per CDR3 protein results from TCRdb running MiXCR on the multiplex PCR reads. In the table there are 20,000 to 30,000 distinct CDR3 sequences, more than 70% of which are singletons. This record belongs to a study of tumor-infiltrating lymphocytes in primary liver carcinoma. Findings and limits, study-wide: About 8-25% of top clones, no more, were shared by all five regions. For tumor-adjacent and tumor-blood pairs, overlap was less than that seen for tumor region pairs.

Bulk tissue was left unsorted, and RNA and DNA were co-extracted from approximately 20-30 mg of it. Over 85% of the cells were viable tumor cells in every tumor sample. The CDR3 extends over 13 amino acids. Looked up from germline, CDR1 is SQVTM and CDR2 is ANQGSEA. This clonotype was sampled from a woman in her twenties or thirties with primary liver carcinoma and hepatitis B virus infection. Material: liver tumor tissue from sampling region 5. Sample subset: tumor region T5, tumor centre. The chain uses TRBV29-1 and TRBJ2-5; the D is unclear. The CDR3: CSVGSSAREIQYF. Here the CDR3 DNA reads TGCAGCGTTGGTTCATCTGCCAGAGAGATCCAGTACTTC.